This T cell receptor beta chain stems from a study of patients and donors after allogeneic stem cell transplantation. The CDR3 has 13 amino acids. Unmatched junction bases numbered 6, after V lost 3 bases and J lost 6 bases. Per the germline V gene, CDR1 is DFQATT and CDR2 is SNEGSKA (reference sequence). TCRdb redid the calling of the RT-PCR reads with MiXCR, one entry per CDR3 protein. This table has over 200,000 distinct CDR3 sequences, 38% appearing once. This clonotype was seen more than once but under ten times. The rearrangement uses TRBV20-1 and TRBJ2-7, with 9 bases fitting TRBD1. The TCR comes from a human donor who was either an allogeneic HSCT recipient or a stem cell or donor lymphocyte infusion donor (not recorded which). It is not recorded whose cells these are; they may come from a transplant donor. Sequenced input: blood, either unsorted or a sorted T cell fraction (not recorded which). CDR3 in amino acids: CSASRDRVPEQYF. The CDR3 DNA reads as TGCAGTGCTAGTAGGGACAGGGTTCCCGAGCAGTACTTC.